This TCR beta chain originates from a study of neurological immune-mediated disorders. General study results and limits: Across subjects, no CDR3 amino acid sequence appeared in expanded clones of more than one subject, a finding that suggested private repertoires in all groups.

This CDR3 spans 14 amino acids. Per the germline V gene, CDR1 is SEHNR and CDR2 is FQNEAQ (reference sequence). V shed 5 bases and J shed 1 base, with 8 bases lying between them. The cDNA was synthesized by means of template-switch 5'RACE, which was carried out with 10-nucleotide random UMIs. TCRdb re-analysed the 5' RACE reads in MiXCR, keeping a single row per CDR3 protein. Of 39,000 or so distinct CDR3 sequences detected, more than 2% appear once; the ten largest clones hold around 12%. This clonotype was seen ten or more times. Its antigen is currently unknown. The sequence was collected from a man aged 30 to 45 with multiple sclerosis. Material for sequencing was PBMCs. The chain carries TRBV7-9 and TRBJ2-2; D remains unclear. CDR3: CASSPMGNTGELFF. CDR3 DNA: TGTGCCAGCAGCCCCATGGGGAACACCGGGGAGCTGTTTTTT.